These 15 T cell receptor beta chains were sequenced from one sample in a study of CD8 T cells in Susac syndrome. Random-hexamer reverse transcription was applied to roughly 0.5 to 1 ug RNA. TCRdb processed the immunoSEQ multiplex PCR reads anew with MiXCR; each CDR3 protein has one entry. The table lists roughly 250,000 distinct CDR3 sequences, 90% to 96% of them singletons, with 0.1% in the top ten. Source material: CD4+ T cells from PBMCs. These receptors came from a human donor with Susac syndrome.

This clonotype was detected a few times. The chain couples TRBV29-1 to TRBJ2-1; 8 bases map to TRBD2. With V trimmed by 4 bases and J by 16 bases, 15 bases remained unmatched. Germline CDR1 and CDR2: SQVTM and ANQGSEA. CDR3 length: 13 residues. In DNA, the CDR3 is TGCAGCGTTGTCGGTAGACTAGCGCATCGCCGTTTCTTC. Translation: CSVVGRLAHRRFF.

The CDR3 reads CASQTSGSRIHRSRQQYF. The CDR3 DNA reads as TGTGCCAGCCAGACTAGCGGGAGCCGTATACACAGATCAAGACAGCAGTATTTT. This chain joins TRBV6-1 and TRBJ2-3; TRBD2 matches at 12 bases. Germline V gene lookup returns CDR1 MNHNS and CDR2 SASEGT. V shed 8 bases, J shed 11 bases, and the junction held 23 bases outside the gene matches. This CDR3 is 18 amino acids long.

This clonotype has just one count. The chain is built from TRBV5-1 and TRBJ2-7; tentatively, D is TRBD2 (6 bases). Germline CDR1 and CDR2: SGHRS and YFSETQ. The CDR3 contains 14 residues. Trimming took 3 bases from V and 5 from J, leaving 15 bases between them. This CDR3 is CASSWGIGGDEQYF. CDR3 in DNA: TGCGCCAGCAGCTGGGGGATTGGCGGGGACGAGCAGTACTTC.

This clonotype was seen just once. The V and J genes are TRBV20-1 and TRBJ1-1; D is undetermined. Trimming shortened V by 3 bases and J by 5 bases, and 19 bases separated the two germline ends. Germline V gene sequence: CDR1 DFQATT, CDR2 SNEGSKA (reference sequence). The CDR3 spans 15 residues. The DNA of the CDR3 is TGCAGTGCTAGGAATAGGGATAAAGTTTGGACTGAAGCTTTCTTT. This sequence encodes CSARNRDKVWTEAFF.

This clonotype was found once. V and J are TRBV20-1 and TRBJ2-3; a possible D gene is TRBD2 (5 bases). CDR1 is DFQATT, CDR2 SNEGSKA, per germline (reference sequence). This CDR3 region has 14 residues. V dropped 0 bases and J dropped 11 bases, with 18 bases sitting between them. As DNA, the CDR3 is TGCAGTGCTAGAGATGGGAGTCCGCAGCCCCAGCAGTATTTT. Its protein is CSARDGSPQPQQYF.

This clonotype was counted a single time. This rearrangement joins TRBV10-3 to TRBJ1-4, with 8 bases that match TRBD1. The CDR3 length is 13 residues. V trimming: 4 bases; J trimming: 7 bases; junction bases outside the gene matches: 2. Germline CDR1 ENHRY, CDR2 SYGVKD. DNA of the CDR3: TGTGCCATCAGTGCAGGGGGCGGTGAAAAACTGTTTTTT. The encoded protein is CAISAGGGEKLFF.

The V call is TRBV20-1, the J call TRBJ1-5, with D possibly TRBD1 on 6 matching bases. The germline V and J ends were trimmed by 6 bases and 2 bases, with 23 bases remaining between them. This CDR3 is 17 amino acids long. Per the germline V gene, CDR1 is DFQATT and CDR2 is SNEGSKA (reference sequence). The DNA of the CDR3 is TGCAGTGCGTCGGGGGGGCAGGGAGGGAATGGCAATCAGCCCCAGCATTTT. Its translation is CSASGGQGGNGNQPQHF.

This clonotype was seen only once. The J gene is TRBJ2-6, the V gene TRBV20-1; 9 bases match TRBD1. Germline CDR1 DFQATT, CDR2 SNEGSKA (reference sequence). V shed 6 bases and J 2 bases; nucleotides not matched to a gene: 8. The CDR3 totals 16 residues. In nucleotides, the CDR3 is TGCAGTGCACGACAGGGGGGCGGGACTGGGGCCAACGTCCTGACTTTC. Translated: CSARQGGGTGANVLTF.

The V and J genes are TRBV9 and TRBJ2-1, with TRBD2 matching over 9 bases. V lost 4 bases and J lost 9; bases outside the gene matches: 8. Germline V CDR1 and CDR2: SGDLS, YYNGEE. The CDR3 has 14 amino acids. This CDR3 reads CASSRVAGEGEQFF. CDR3 sequence (DNA): TGTGCCAGCAGCCGGGTAGCGGGAGAGGGTGAGCAGTTCTTC.

This clonotype was seen once. The chain recombines TRBV29-1 with TRBJ2-4, with 10 bases aligning to TRBD1. Germline-derived CDR1 and CDR2 are SQVTM and ANQGSEA. Trimming at V came to 4 bases and at J to 2 bases, leaving 5 bases not matched to a gene. The CDR3 consists of 15 residues. The CDR3 DNA is TGCAGCGTTGTAGGGGACAGGGGAACCAAAAACATTCAGTACTTC. It specifies CSVVGDRGTKNIQYF.

The V gene is TRBV12-3 or TRBV12-4, the J gene TRBJ2-7, with D unresolved. The CDR3 consists of 13 residues. Trimming removed 5 bases from V and 3 bases from J, with 11 bases in between. The CDR3 coding sequence is TGTGCCAGCAGTCCTATCGTGGTCTACGAGCAGTACTTC. It encodes CASSPIVVYEQYF.

V gene TRBV24-1 combines with J gene TRBJ2-3; D not certain. This CDR3 region has 12 residues. Germline CDR1 and CDR2: KGHDR and SFDVKD. Deletions cut 6 bases from V and 4 bases from J, with 7 bases between. CDR3 sequence (DNA): TGTGCCACCAGTTCGGTTTCAGATACGCAGTATTTT. Amino acids: CATSSVSDTQYF.

This chain connects TRBV29-1 to TRBJ1-1; D unresolved. Germline V gene lookup returns CDR1 SQVTM and CDR2 ANQGSEA. This CDR3 has 12 residues. The V and J ends lost 2 bases and 1 base respectively, with 5 bases between them. CDR3 region: CSVERANTEAFF. CDR3 bases: TGCAGCGTTGAACGAGCGAACACTGAAGCTTTCTTT.

The V gene is TRBV30, the J gene TRBJ2-3; D is undetermined. Germline V CDR1 and CDR2: GTSNPN, SVGIG (reference sequence). CDR3 size: 12 residues. V gave up 2 bases and J gave up 0 bases, with 3 bases separating them. This CDR3 reads CAWSQSTDTQYF. The DNA for the CDR3 is TGTGCCTGGAGTCAAAGCACAGATACGCAGTATTTT. The whole variable domain, remainder taken from reference TRBV30 and TRBJ2-3, is SQTIHQWPATLVQPVGSPLSLECTVEGTSNPNLYWYRQAAGRGLQLLFYSVGIGQISSEVPQNLSASRPQDRQFILSSKKLLLSDSGFYLCAWSQSTDTQYFGPGTRLTVL.

The V and J genes are TRBV7-9 and TRBJ1-1, with unresolved D. CDR1 and CDR2 from the germline V gene are SEHNR and FQNEAQ (reference sequence). The V end lost 2 bases, the J end lost 7 bases, and 14 bases lay between the germline ends. The CDR3 runs 14 residues. The DNA of the CDR3 is TGTGCCAGCAGCTTACTCGGCGGACCAGTTGAAGCTTTCTTT. Residues: CASSLLGGPVEAFF.